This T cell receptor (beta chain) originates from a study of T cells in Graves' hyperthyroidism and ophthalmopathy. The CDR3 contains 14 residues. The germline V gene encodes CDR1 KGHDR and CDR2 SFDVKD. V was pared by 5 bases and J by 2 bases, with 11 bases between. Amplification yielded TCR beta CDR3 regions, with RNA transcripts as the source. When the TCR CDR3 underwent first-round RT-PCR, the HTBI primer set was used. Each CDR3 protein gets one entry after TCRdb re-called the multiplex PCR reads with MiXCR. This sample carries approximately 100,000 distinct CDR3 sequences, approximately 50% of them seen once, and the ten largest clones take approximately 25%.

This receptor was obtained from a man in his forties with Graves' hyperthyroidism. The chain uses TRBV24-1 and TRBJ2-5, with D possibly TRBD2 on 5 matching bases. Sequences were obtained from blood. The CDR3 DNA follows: TGTGCCACCAGTGGATTCCGGGATCAAGAGACCCAGTACTTC. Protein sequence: CATSGFRDQETQYF.